The 4 T cell receptor beta chains in this list originate from one sample, sequenced in a study of T cell responses to AZD1222 COVID-19 vaccine (dated by TCRdb to the early 2020s). The time point label, as the study defines it: baseline before first vaccination. Library preparation used the immunoSEQ multiplex PCR assay. Here the immuneACCESS table is served through TCRdb, limited to in-frame sequences with V and J called. Missing clones are a known gap in these copies; in checked studies unresolved V genes cover under half, and the rest lacks a known reason. The table for this sample lists over 150,000 clones; about nine tenths of them were counted only once. The ten largest clones add up to 2.6% of the sample. This specimen consisted of peripheral blood, obtained on day 0 of AZD1222 vaccination. The receptor set was obtained from an adult in good health.

The chain combines TRBV18 with TRBJ1-1; D possibly corresponds to TRBD1 (6 bases). CDR1 is KGHSH, CDR2 LQKENI, per germline. V shed 5 bases and J shed 3 bases, with 10 bases lying between them. This CDR3 has 13 residues. CDR3 DNA sequence: TGTGCCAGCTCATCGGACAGTCACACTGAAGCTTTCTTT. This gives the protein CASSSDSHTEAFF.

This clone was detected once. The chain links TRBV6-4 to TRBJ2-1; D tentatively fits TRBD1 or TRBD2 (5 bases each). CDR3 size: 15 residues. V lost 3 bases, J lost 1 base, and 10 bases lay in between. In germline, CDR1 is MRHNA, CDR2 SNTAGT. CDR3 bases: TGTGCCAGCAGTGAGACGGGGCGGTCCTACAATGAGCAGTTCTTC. Amino acids: CASSETGRSYNEQFF.

This clone is a singleton in its sample. The chain combines TRBV11-2 with TRBJ2-1; D is unclear. The CDR3 has 16 residues. Germline V lookup: CDR1 SGHAT, CDR2 FQNNGV. V shed 1 base and J shed 5 bases, with 15 bases lying between them. The CDR3 is CASSLVVDLRNNEQFF. For the CDR3, the DNA is TGTGCCAGCAGCTTAGTGGTGGACCTCAGGAACAATGAGCAGTTCTTC.

The chain joins TRBV9 to TRBJ2-3, with D hard to call. Germline V gene lookup returns CDR1 SGDLS and CDR2 YYNGEE. Trimming took 4 bases from V and 6 from J, leaving 9 bases between them. The CDR3 has 12 amino acids. CDR3 amino acids: CASSPGRDTQYF. The CDR3 DNA is TGTGCCAGCAGCCCCGGTAGGGATACGCAGTATTTT.